These 21 T cell receptor beta chains originate from one sample sequenced in a study of CD8 T cells in Susac syndrome. RNA was extracted with the RNeasy kit, and a quantity of roughly 0.5 to 1 ug was reverse transcribed using random hexamers. Each CDR3 protein is one row after TCRdb ran MiXCR on the immunoSEQ multiplex PCR reads. This table has fewer than 90,000 distinct CDR3 sequences, about 93% appearing once. The material sequenced was CD8+ T cells from PBMCs. Receptor source: a human donor with Susac syndrome.

The table lists this clonotype with a count of one. The J gene is TRBJ2-1, the V gene TRBV4-1; 7 bases fit TRBD2. Germline CDR1 MGHRA, CDR2 YSYEKL. The CDR3 runs to 16 residues. V was pared by 5 bases and J by 3 bases, with 10 bases of the junction left unmatched. The CDR3 DNA follows: TGCGCCAGCAGCTTCGGACTAGAAGGGGTCTACAATGAGCAGTTCTTC. It translates to CASSFGLEGVYNEQFF.

CDR3 amino acids: CASSLAGTSGEEQYF. The CDR3 DNA reads as TGTGCCAGCAGTTTAGCTGGGACTAGCGGAGAGGAGCAGTACTTC. J is TRBJ2-7 and V is TRBV27; 11 nucleotides match TRBD2. The CDR3 runs to 15 residues. Germline V gene sequence: CDR1 MNHEY, CDR2 SMNVEV (reference sequence). With V trimmed by 2 bases and J by 7 bases, 7 bases remained unmatched.

This clonotype appeared once. The V call is TRBV6-2 or TRBV6-3, the J call TRBJ1-1; no definite D call. There are 12 residues in the CDR3. Germline loops: CDR1 MNHEY, CDR2 SVGEGT. Trimming removed 2 bases at V and 7 bases at J, with 8 bases between. In DNA, the CDR3 is TGTGCCAGCAGTTACGAGGTGGGTGAAGCTTTCTTT. The encoded protein is CASSYEVGEAFF.

The rearrangement uses TRBV21-1 and TRBJ1-2; the table calls TRBD1, which could not be checked here. TRBV21-1 is an annotated pseudogene. The CDR3 is 18 residues long. The CDR3 DNA is TGTGCCAGCAGCAAAGAGGTAGACCCCCCAGGGAGTAACTATGGCTACACCTTC. It yields the protein CASSKEVDPPGSNYGYTF.

The chain couples TRBV7-2 to TRBJ2-7; maybe TRBD2 (5 bases). Germline values: CDR1 SGHTA, CDR2 FQGNSA. Trimming removed 5 bases at V and 3 bases at J, with 14 bases between. The CDR3 runs to 14 residues. CDR3 bases: TGTGCCAGCAGCCCGAACAACCGGGGCTACGAGCAGTACTTC. Translating gives CASSPNNRGYEQYF. Combining the CDR3 with reference TRBV7-2 and TRBJ2-7 gives the whole variable domain GAGVSQSPSNKVTEKGKDVELRCDPISGHTALYWYRQSLGQGLEFLIYFQGNSAPDKSGLPSDRFSAERTGGSVSTLTIQRTQQEDSAVYLCASSPNNRGYEQYFGPGTRLTVT.

V is TRBV12-3 or TRBV12-4 and J is TRBJ2-2; perhaps TRBD1 as D (6 bases). V was cut by 8 bases and J by 5 bases, with 9 bases left in between. The CDR3 is 12 residues long. CDR3 protein: CASGDRTGELFF. DNA of the CDR3: TGTGCCAGCGGAGACAGGACCGGGGAGCTGTTTTTT.

The chain couples TRBV28 to TRBJ2-5; 8 positions agree with TRBD2. V trimming: 3 bases; J trimming: 9 bases; junction bases outside the gene matches: 6. Germline V CDR1 and CDR2: MDHEN, SYDVKM. The CDR3 is made up of 13 amino acids. Written as DNA, the CDR3 is TGTGCCAGCAGTTTCGACGGGGGGGAAGCCCAGTACTTC. Protein product: CASSFDGGEAQYF.

This clonotype was picked up a small number of times. The chain is built from TRBV27 and TRBJ2-1; possibly TRBD1 for D (5 bases). V was trimmed by 4 bases and J by 4 bases, leaving 11 bases between them. The CDR3 is 14 amino acids. Germline V gene lookup returns CDR1 MNHEY and CDR2 SMNVEV (reference sequence). CDR3 residues: CASSSQGPYNEQFF. The CDR3 region has the DNA TGTGCCAGCAGTTCCCAGGGTCCATACAATGAGCAGTTCTTC.

This chain uses TRBV7-8 with TRBJ1-1; weak D call: TRBD1 (5 bases). CDR1 is SGHVS and CDR2 is FQNEAQ in the germline V gene. CDR3 length equals 14 residues. The V end lost 1 base, the J end lost 7 bases, and 13 bases lay between the germline ends. The CDR3, as DNA: TGTGCCAGCAGCTTAGATAGTGGGGGTGATGAAGCTTTCTTT. Translated, it gives CASSLDSGGDEAFF.

The J gene is TRBJ2-2, the V gene TRBV6-5, with 7 bases fitting TRBD1. Trimming cost V 0 bases and J 5 bases; bases outside gene matches: 0. The germline V gene encodes CDR1 MNHEY and CDR2 SVGAGI. The CDR3 totals 14 residues. The CDR3 DNA reads as TGTGCCAGCAGTTACTCGACAGGGACCGGGGAGCTGTTTTTT. It codes for CASSYSTGTGELFF.

The chain couples TRBV12-3 or TRBV12-4 to TRBJ1-5, with D maybe TRBD1 (5 bases). The CDR3 extends over 13 amino acids. V was clipped by 4 bases and J by 6 bases, with 10 bases between them. This CDR3 reads CASSSGRGQPQHF. The CDR3 nucleotides read TGTGCCAGCAGTTCAGGGCGGGGTCAGCCCCAGCATTTT.

The gene calls are TRBV7-2 and TRBJ1-1; the match to TRBD1 covers 10 bases. The CDR3 spans 13 residues. Trimming cost V 3 bases and J 11 bases; bases outside gene matches: 6. Germline V gene sequence: CDR1 SGHTA, CDR2 FQGNSA. The CDR3, as DNA: TGTGCCAGCAGCTTTGGGACAGGGGTGATGGCTTTCTTT. It yields the protein CASSFGTGVMAFF.

The gene calls are TRBV24-1 and TRBJ2-1; D possibly corresponds to TRBD1 (7 bases). The length of the CDR3 is 14 residues. From germline, CDR1 is KGHDR and CDR2 SFDVKD. V was pared by 2 bases and J by 8 bases, with 12 bases between. CDR3 nucleotide sequence: TGTGCCACCAGTGATTACGGAGGGGGCGATGAGCAGTTCTTC. Protein product: CATSDYGGGDEQFF.

The CDR3 sequence: CATSRESDTYEQYF. CDR3 DNA: TGTGCCACCAGCAGAGAATCCGACACCTACGAGCAGTACTTC. The V call is TRBV15, the J call TRBJ2-7; no firm D call. The V gene lost 0 bases and the J gene lost 2 bases, with 8 bases spanning the gap. The CDR3 contains 14 residues. Germline CDR1 and CDR2: LNHNV and YYDKDF (reference sequence).

This clonotype has just a few counts. CDR3 DNA sequence: TGTGCCAGCAGTCAGGGACCCGAGCAGTACTTC. Its translation: CASSQGPEQYF. The V gene is TRBV12-3 or TRBV12-4, the J gene TRBJ2-7, with D perhaps being TRBD1 or TRBD2 (5 bases each). This CDR3 contains 11 residues. The V gene lost 5 bases and the J gene lost 6 bases, with 8 bases spanning the gap.

The V and J genes are TRBV14 and TRBJ1-5, with 7 bases lining up with TRBD1. Germline V gives CDR1 SGHDN, CDR2 FVKESK. There are 15 residues in the CDR3. Unmatched junction bases numbered 8, after V lost 4 bases and J lost 5 bases. The CDR3 is CASSRSQGQHQPQHF. In DNA form, the CDR3 reads TGTGCCAGCAGCCGATCACAGGGGCAACATCAGCCCCAGCATTTT.

The chain uses TRBV12-3 or TRBV12-4 and TRBJ2-2; possibly TRBD1 or TRBD2 for D (6 bases each). Between the trimmed V and J ends, which lost 8 bases and 10 bases, there was a span of 17 bases. The length of the CDR3 is 13 residues. CDR3 bases: TGTGCCAGCCCCGGGGGCTTAGATGAGGAGCTGTTTTTT. Protein sequence: CASPGGLDEELFF.

The V gene is TRBV19, the J gene TRBJ2-7; 9 positions agree with TRBD1. V dropped 5 bases and J dropped 7; count of bases not matched to a gene: 6. Germline V gene lookup returns CDR1 LNHDA and CDR2 SQIVND (reference sequence). This CDR3 spans 13 amino acids. CDR3 DNA: TGTGCCAGTAGTTTCGGGACAGGGTATGAGCAGTACTTC. Protein: CASSFGTGYEQYF.

The chain couples TRBV5-1 to TRBJ1-4; D remains unclear. From germline, CDR1 is SGHRS and CDR2 YFSETQ. The CDR3 length is 15 residues. Trimming shortened V by 0 bases and J by 8 bases, and 14 bases separated the two germline ends. The CDR3 coding sequence is TGCGCCAGCAGCTTGGCCGCATCCCCGCAAGAAAAACTGTTTTTT. This gives the protein CASSLAASPQEKLFF.

V gene TRBV12-3 or TRBV12-4 combines with J gene TRBJ2-5, with D perhaps matching TRBD2 (6 bases). The ends were cut back, 5 bases at V and 5 bases at J, with 15 bases in the middle. This CDR3 contains 14 residues. The CDR3 nucleotides read TGTGCCAGCAGTCCCCCTGGGGGGTCGGAGACCCAGTACTTC. It specifies CASSPPGGSETQYF.

There are a few counts of this clonotype. The rearrangement uses TRBV27 and TRBJ2-7; no clear D. This CDR3 contains 14 residues. Germline values: CDR1 MNHEY, CDR2 SMNVEV (reference sequence). The germline V and J ends were trimmed by 2 bases and 0 bases, with 8 bases remaining between them. The CDR3 DNA sequence: TGTGCCAGCAGTTTAGAGACTGGCTCCTACGAGCAGTACTTC. It codes for CASSLETGSYEQYF.